The present T cell receptor (beta chain) was sequenced within a study of early T cells in non-severe SARS-CoV-2 infection. About the research overall: Alpha and beta chains were unpaired, from unsorted whole-blood bulk RNA.

The CDR3 sequence is 16 residues long. The trim removed 4 bases at V and 7 bases at J, leaving 11 bases unmatched. Germline CDR1 SGHRS, CDR2 YFSETQ. Unique molecular identifiers tagged individual cDNA molecules. TCRdb redid the calling of the 5' RACE reads with MiXCR, one entry per CDR3 protein. This sample has roughly 51,000 distinct CDR3 sequences, with around 10% found just once. General study findings and limits: VDJdb matching skewed toward anti-spike CD8 responses, missing private and CD4 specificities.

There are many counts of this clonotype. Its antigen remains unknown. The chain is built from TRBV5-1 and TRBJ2-1; 10 bases are shared with TRBD1. Sequencing used whole blood. This TCR was sampled from an adult who was a healthcare worker with PCR-confirmed SARS-CoV-2 infection or an uninfected control (not recorded which). The CDR3 DNA reads as TGCGCCAGCAGCCTCATGCCGGGACAGGGGACAAATGAGCAGTTCTTC. Translated, it gives CASSLMPGQGTNEQFF.